Included here is one T cell receptor beta chain sequence, with context. Its antigen remains unidentified. Germline values: CDR1 SGDLS, CDR2 YYNGEE. This CDR3 comprises 15 residues. V lost 5 bases to trimming and J lost 4 bases; unmatched junction nucleotides: 6. This sample is drawn from a study of shared clonotypes between healthy human individuals. Study context: Each donor's CD8 memory used one plate, CD8 naive two, each CD4 subset three. General study points: Enrolling few donors narrowed the genetic and exposure-history diversity that was represented.

An assay was performed, and its level was deep. Repertoires were generated with immunoSEQ multiplex PCR, while TCRdb's copy carries only in-frame clones and drops some. This sample has around 1,100,000 clones, with roughly 80% found just once. The receptor was derived from a man aged 18 to 29 in good health. Some clones in this sample may be carry-over from other donors' samples. Input material: memory CD4+ T cells from PBMCs. Subset noted: CD45RA-negative fraction. The V gene is TRBV9, the J gene TRBJ2-2; the match to TRBD1 covers 9 bases. The CDR3 loop is CASRPGQGGTGELFF. The CDR3 DNA follows: TGTGCCAGCAGACCGGGACAGGGAGGCACCGGGGAGCTGTTTTTT.